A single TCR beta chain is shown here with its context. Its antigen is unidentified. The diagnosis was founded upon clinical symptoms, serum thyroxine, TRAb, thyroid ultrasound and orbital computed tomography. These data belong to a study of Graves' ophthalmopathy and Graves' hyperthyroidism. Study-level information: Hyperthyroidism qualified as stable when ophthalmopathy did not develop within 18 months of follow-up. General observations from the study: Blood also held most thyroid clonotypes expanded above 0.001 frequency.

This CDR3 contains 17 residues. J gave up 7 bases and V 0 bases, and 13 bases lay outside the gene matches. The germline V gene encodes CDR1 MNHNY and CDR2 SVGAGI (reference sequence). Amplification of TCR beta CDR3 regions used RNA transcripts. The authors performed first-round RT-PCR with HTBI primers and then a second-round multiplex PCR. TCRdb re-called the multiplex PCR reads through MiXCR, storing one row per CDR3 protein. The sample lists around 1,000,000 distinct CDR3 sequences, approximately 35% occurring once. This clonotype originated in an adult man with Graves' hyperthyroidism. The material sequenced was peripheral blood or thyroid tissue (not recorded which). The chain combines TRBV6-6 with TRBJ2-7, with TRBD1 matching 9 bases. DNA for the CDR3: TGTGCCAGCAGTTACTCAACCGGGACAGGGCGGGTGGAGGAGCAGTACTTC. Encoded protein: CASSYSTGTGRVEEQYF.